A single sample is the source of the 2 T cell receptor beta chains below, sequenced in a study of T cell responses to AZD1222 COVID-19 vaccine. Profiled with immunoSEQ multiplex PCR; TCRdb holds only in-frame clones, not every one. Among about 160,000 clones listed, about nine tenths were seen once. This specimen consisted of peripheral blood, obtained on day 0 of AZD1222 vaccination. Receptor source: an adult in good health.

The chain employs TRBV7-2 and TRBJ2-7, with TRBD2 identical over 8 bases. The CDR3 spans 16 residues. V dropped 3 bases and J dropped 3; count of bases not matched to a gene: 10. Germline CDR1 reads SGHTA; CDR2 reads FQGNSA. The chain's CDR3 is CASSFLAAGADYEQYF. The CDR3 coding sequence is TGTGCCAGCAGCTTTTTAGCAGCGGGAGCCGACTACGAGCAGTACTTC.

The rearrangement uses TRBV12-3 or TRBV12-4 and TRBJ2-5; 7 nucleotides line up with TRBD2. V shed 6 bases, J shed 4 bases, and the junction held 5 bases outside the gene matches. CDR3 size: 13 residues. CDR3 region: CASSMWGGETQYF. In DNA, the CDR3 is TGTGCCAGCAGCATGTGGGGGGGAGAGACCCAGTACTTC.